A selection of T cell receptor beta chains follows, all from one sample in a study of T cell repertoires in ileal Crohn's disease. Data came from immunoSEQ multiplex PCR; TCRdb stores just in-frame clones and leaves some out. The sample gives several thousand clones, roughly 84% of which show up once; under 3% is in the top ten. The sequencing input was ileal tissue. These receptors all come from an adult with Crohn's disease. Both conserved end residues are part of each CDR3. D genes are given only for firm matches. Only some rows state a clone size, as once, few, many or a class for expanded clones.

clone_size: .
d_call: .
v_call: TRBV25-1
j_call: TRBJ2-7
cdr3_nt: TGTGCCAGCAGTGAAGATCGCGGATTAGTACGACAGCAGTACTTC
cdr3_aa: CASSEDRGLVRQQYF

clone_size: few
d_call: TRBD1
v_call: TRBV5-4
j_call: TRBJ2-7
cdr3_nt: TGTGCCAGCAGCTTGGGACAGGGGGGTTTCGACGAGCAGTACTTC
cdr3_aa: CASSLGQGGFDEQYF

clone_size: .
d_call: TRBD1
v_call: TRBV7-9
j_call: TRBJ2-7
cdr3_nt: TGTGCCAGCAGCTTAGAACAGGGGTCCTACGAGCAGTACTTC
cdr3_aa: CASSLEQGSYEQYF

clone_size: .
d_call: .
v_call: TRBV9
j_call: TRBJ1-1
cdr3_nt: TGTGCCAGCAGCGTGGGAGGGAAGGGGGACACTGAAGCTTTCTTT
cdr3_aa: CASSVGGKGDTEAFF

clone_size: .
d_call: .
v_call: TRBV5-1
j_call: TRBJ2-7
cdr3_nt: TGCGCCAGCAACCCCACGGGAGTCTCCTACGAGCAGTACTTC
cdr3_aa: CASNPTGVSYEQYF

clone_size: .
d_call: TRBD2
v_call: TRBV7-9
j_call: TRBJ2-5
cdr3_nt: TGTGCCAGCAGCCAGACTAGCGGGGGAATGGAGACCCAGTACTTC
cdr3_aa: CASSQTSGGMETQYF

clone_size: .
d_call: TRBD1
v_call: TRBV5-1
j_call: TRBJ2-2
cdr3_nt: TGCGCCAGCAGCAGCGACAGGGCCGGGGAGCTGTTTTTT
cdr3_aa: CASSSDRAGELFF

clone_size: .
d_call: .
v_call: TRBV6-6
j_call: TRBJ1-3
cdr3_nt: TGTGCCAGCAGGCCCCCACAGAGCTCTGGAAACACCATATATTTT
cdr3_aa: CASRPPQSSGNTIYF

clone_size: .
d_call: TRBD2
v_call: TRBV15
j_call: TRBJ2-3
cdr3_nt: TGTGCCACCAGCAGGAGCGGGGGGCTAGATACGCAGTATTTT
cdr3_aa: CATSRSGGLDTQYF

clone_size: .
d_call: TRBD2
v_call: TRBV7-2
j_call: TRBJ2-5
cdr3_nt: TGTGCCAGCAGCTCCCGACTAGCGGGGGGGAAAGAGACCCAGTACTTC
cdr3_aa: CASSSRLAGGKETQYF

clone_size: .
d_call: .
v_call: TRBV2
j_call: TRBJ2-3
cdr3_nt: TGTGCCAGCAGTGAAGTAGTAGAGGGAAAGTATTTT
cdr3_aa: CASSEVVEGKYF

clone_size: .
d_call: .
v_call: TRBV5-4
j_call: TRBJ2-5
cdr3_nt: TGTGCCAGCAGCTCACAAGAGACCCAGTACTTC
cdr3_aa: CASSSQETQYF

clone_size: .
d_call: .
v_call: TRBV2
j_call: TRBJ2-3
cdr3_nt: TGTGCCAGCAGTCAGAACCCTAGCACAGATACGCAGTATTTT
cdr3_aa: CASSQNPSTDTQYF

clone_size: once
d_call: .
v_call: TRBV5-1
j_call: TRBJ2-5
cdr3_nt: TGCGCCAGCAGCCCTGGTACAGGGGCGGGGGAGACCCAGTACTTC
cdr3_aa: CASSPGTGAGETQYF

clone_size: .
d_call: .
v_call: TRBV5-1
j_call: TRBJ2-1
cdr3_nt: TGCGCCAGCAGGGTAGCGGAGACCTACAATGAGCAGTTCTTC
cdr3_aa: CASRVAETYNEQFF

clone_size: .
d_call: .
v_call: TRBV27
j_call: TRBJ2-3
cdr3_nt: TGTGCCAGCAGTGCCCAGACAGCCACAGATACGCAGTATTTT
cdr3_aa: CASSAQTATDTQYF

clone_size: .
d_call: TRBD1
v_call: TRBV28
j_call: TRBJ1-5
cdr3_nt: TGTGCCAGCAGTTTCCTGCAGGGGGCTCAGCCCCAGCATTTT
cdr3_aa: CASSFLQGAQPQHF

clone_size: .
d_call: .
v_call: TRBV6-1
j_call: TRBJ2-3
cdr3_nt: TGTGCCAGCAGACGGGGAAGCACAGATACGCAGTATTTT
cdr3_aa: CASRRGSTDTQYF

clone_size: .
d_call: TRBD2
v_call: TRBV30
j_call: TRBJ2-3
cdr3_nt: TGTGCCTGGAGTGACCTGGGACTAGCGGGCCGCCCGTTAGATACGCAGTATTTT
cdr3_aa: CAWSDLGLAGRPLDTQYF

clone_size: few
d_call: .
v_call: TRBV7-6
j_call: TRBJ2-7
cdr3_nt: TGTGCCAGCAGCTCGGACACGAGCTCCTACGAGCAGTACTTC
cdr3_aa: CASSSDTSSYEQYF

clone_size: .
d_call: .
v_call: TRBV7-3
j_call: TRBJ2-3
cdr3_nt: TGTGCCAGCAGCTTACTGACTGCAGATACGCAGTATTTT
cdr3_aa: CASSLLTADTQYF

clone_size: .
d_call: .
v_call: TRBV4-3
j_call: TRBJ2-7
cdr3_nt: TGCGCCAGCAGCCAAGTTCGGTCAATCCCGGACGAGCAGTACTTC
cdr3_aa: CASSQVRSIPDEQYF

clone_size: .
d_call: .
v_call: TRBV6-6
j_call: TRBJ1-1
cdr3_nt: TGTGCCAGCATCCCCTCGGGGGGATTTAACACTGAAGCTTTCTTT
cdr3_aa: CASIPSGGFNTEAFF

clone_size: .
d_call: .
v_call: TRBV4-1
j_call: TRBJ1-1
cdr3_nt: TGCGCCAGCAGCCAAGAACCAGCGGGAGATATGAACACTGAAGCTTTCTTT
cdr3_aa: CASSQEPAGDMNTEAFF

clone_size: .
d_call: .
v_call: TRBV14
j_call: TRBJ2-2
cdr3_nt: TGTGCCAGCAGCCAGGGGCTGGCCGGGGAGCTGTTTTTT
cdr3_aa: CASSQGLAGELFF

clone_size: .
d_call: TRBD1
v_call: TRBV4-2
j_call: TRBJ1-1
cdr3_nt: TGTGCCAGCAGCCCGACAGGGGTTGAAGCTTTCTTT
cdr3_aa: CASSPTGVEAFF

clone_size: .
d_call: .
v_call: TRBV9
j_call: TRBJ1-4
cdr3_nt: TGTGCCAGCAGCGTAGGTACAGATGAAAAACTGTTTTTT
cdr3_aa: CASSVGTDEKLFF

clone_size: .
d_call: .
v_call: TRBV5-1
j_call: TRBJ1-6
cdr3_nt: TGCGCCAGCAGAACAGGGTCGGCTTCTTCACCCCTCCACTTT
cdr3_aa: CASRTGSASSPLHF

clone_size: .
d_call: .
v_call: TRBV19
j_call: TRBJ1-4
cdr3_nt: TGTGCCAGTACGGTTTTCAGGGGTAATGAAAAACTGTTTTTT
cdr3_aa: CASTVFRGNEKLFF

clone_size: .
d_call: TRBD1
v_call: TRBV5-4
j_call: TRBJ2-1
cdr3_nt: TGTGCCAGCAGCTCCCAGGACAGGCTCGACAATGAGCAGTTCTTC
cdr3_aa: CASSSQDRLDNEQFF

clone_size: .
d_call: .
v_call: TRBV6-6
j_call: TRBJ1-2
cdr3_nt: TGTGCCAGCAGTTACAACAGTAACTATGGCTACACCTTC
cdr3_aa: CASSYNSNYGYTF

clone_size: .
d_call: TRBD2
v_call: TRBV7-3
j_call: TRBJ2-1
cdr3_nt: TGTGCCAGCAGCTATACTAGCGCCTTAGGGGAGCAGTTCTTC
cdr3_aa: CASSYTSALGEQFF

clone_size: .
d_call: .
v_call: TRBV18
j_call: TRBJ1-2
cdr3_nt: TGTGCCAGCTCGCCCGATCGCAGGGGTTCTGGCTACACCTTC
cdr3_aa: CASSPDRRGSGYTF

clone_size: .
d_call: .
v_call: TRBV19
j_call: TRBJ1-5
cdr3_nt: TGTGCCGGGGGGAAGAGGAACGGGCAGCCCCAGCATTTT
cdr3_aa: CAGGKRNGQPQHF

clone_size: .
d_call: TRBD1
v_call: TRBV18
j_call: TRBJ2-7
cdr3_nt: TGTGCCAGCTCACCAGAGACAGGGTACGAGCAGTACTTC
cdr3_aa: CASSPETGYEQYF

clone_size: .
d_call: .
v_call: TRBV5-4
j_call: TRBJ2-4
cdr3_nt: TGTGCCAGCAGCCTCAGGACGGGAAAAAACATTCAGTACTTC
cdr3_aa: CASSLRTGKNIQYF

clone_size: .
d_call: .
v_call: TRBV9
j_call: TRBJ2-5
cdr3_nt: TGTGCCAGCAGCGTAGGACACTCACCCAGAGAGACCCAGTACTTC
cdr3_aa: CASSVGHSPRETQYF

clone_size: .
d_call: TRBD1
v_call: TRBV28
j_call: TRBJ1-2
cdr3_nt: TGTGCCAGCAGTCTGACAGGGGAACTCGGCTACACCTTC
cdr3_aa: CASSLTGELGYTF

clone_size: .
d_call: .
v_call: TRBV28
j_call: TRBJ1-2
cdr3_nt: TGTGCCAGCAGCCCTACAGGGCATGGCTACACCTTC
cdr3_aa: CASSPTGHGYTF

clone_size: .
d_call: TRBD2
v_call: TRBV29-1
j_call: TRBJ2-3
cdr3_nt: TGCAGCGTCGGGGGGGGGCTCACAGATACGCAGTATTTT
cdr3_aa: CSVGGGLTDTQYF

clone_size: .
d_call: .
v_call: TRBV27
j_call: TRBJ1-1
cdr3_nt: TGTGCCAGCAGTTTCCGCGGGGGCACTGAAGCTTTCTTT
cdr3_aa: CASSFRGGTEAFF